This T cell receptor beta chain stems from a study of cytomegalovirus exposure and HLA in healthy donors. Study-level information: In an earlier analysis, 117 million unique TCR beta sequences were found from about 180 million T cells. Study-wide findings and caveats: The study designated over 150 TCR beta chains cytomegalovirus-associated. Being productive about 90% or about 30% of the time was typical of most TCR beta V segments in an earlier analysis.

Per germline, CDR1 SSHAT and CDR2 FNYEAQ (reference sequence). CDR3 length: 15 amino acids. With 60 Vbeta and 13 Jbeta primers, the PCR was carried out. Libraries were prepared by immunoSEQ multiplex PCR; TCRdb keeps only in-frame clonotypes and omits some of them. The table shows over 130,000 clones, with 75% to 85% occurring only once. Comments on this clone: Its antigen remains unidentified. The junction departs from the called germline gene at one end, perhaps through a read error.

This chain uses TRBV7-7 with TRBJ2-2; TRBD1 matches 10 bases. Source material: PBMCs. The clonotype was recovered from a man in his fifties or sixties in good health and CMV-seropositive. The CDR3 region is CASSLGTGATGELFF. The CDR3 nucleotides read TGTGCTAGCAGCTTAGGGACAGGGGCCACCGGGGAGCTGTTTTTT.